The clone carrying this TCR beta chain showed up just a few times. Its target is unknown. V lost 0 bases to trimming and J lost 4 bases; unmatched junction nucleotides: 2. This CDR3 has 14 residues. Germline values: CDR1 MNHNY, CDR2 SVGAGI (reference sequence). The data originate from a study of T cell responses to AZD1222 COVID-19 vaccine. Study information: Analysis merged second doses at about 4 or about 12 weeks. Whole-study results and caveats: With two AZD1222 doses given, Spike-specific TCR breadth and depth both rose.

Profiled with immunoSEQ multiplex PCR; TCRdb holds only in-frame clones, not every one. The sample shows some 140,000 clones, roughly 80% of them seen only once. The V call is TRBV6-6, the J call TRBJ1-1, with 7 positions matching TRBD1. The TCR comes from an adult in good health. The material sequenced was peripheral blood, taken on day 0 of AZD1222 vaccination. CDR3 coding DNA: TGTGCCAGCAGTTACTCGACAGGGATCACTGAAGCTTTCTTT. It specifies CASSYSTGITEAFF.